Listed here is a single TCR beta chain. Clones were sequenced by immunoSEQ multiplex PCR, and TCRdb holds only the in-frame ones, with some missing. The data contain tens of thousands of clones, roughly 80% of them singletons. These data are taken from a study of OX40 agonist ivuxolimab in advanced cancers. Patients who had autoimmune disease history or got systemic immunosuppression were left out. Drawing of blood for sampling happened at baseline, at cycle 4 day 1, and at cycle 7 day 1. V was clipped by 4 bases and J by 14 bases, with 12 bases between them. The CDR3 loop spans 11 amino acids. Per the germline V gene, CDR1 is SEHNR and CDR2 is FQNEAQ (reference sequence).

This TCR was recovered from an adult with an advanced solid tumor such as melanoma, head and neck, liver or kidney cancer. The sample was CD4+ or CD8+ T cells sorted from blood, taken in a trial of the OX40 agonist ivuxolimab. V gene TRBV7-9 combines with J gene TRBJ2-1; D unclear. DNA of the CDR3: TGTGCCAGCAGCTACCAAAAGGTAAAGTTCTTC. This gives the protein CASSYQKVKFF. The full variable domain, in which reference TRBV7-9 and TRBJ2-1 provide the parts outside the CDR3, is DTGVSQNPRHKITKRGQNVTFRCDPISEHNRLYWYRQTLGQGPEFLTYFQNEAQLEKSRLLSDRFSAERPKGSFSTLEIQRTEQGDSAMYLCASSYQKVKFFGPGTRLTVL.